This TCR beta chain appears in the sequencing data of a study of T-cell reconstitution after alpha-beta-depleted transplantation in children. In its sample, this clonotype was seen many times. The antigen remains unidentified. Unique molecular identifiers tagged the TCRbeta library. A single record per CDR3 protein comes from TCRdb applying MiXCR to the PCR reads. The data contain more than 400,000 distinct CDR3 sequences, roughly 11% of them singletons. The V end was cut by 1 base, the J end by 2 bases, with 7 bases between. There are 14 residues in the CDR3. In germline, CDR1 is MGHRA, CDR2 YSYEKL. Study conclusions and caveats: T-cell numbers and diversity, one year after transplant, stemmed largely from T cells that were newly produced. TCRbeta diversity was high at day 60 in some patients (a result of surviving recipient T cells and thymic progenitors).

This chain uses TRBV4-1 with TRBJ2-3, with D tentatively TRBD1 (5 bases). The sequenced sample was PBMCs, mostly from graft donor cells, obtained 180 days after TCRalphabeta/CD19-depleted stem cell transplant. This clonotype was obtained from a female patient aged 2 to 10 who had a stem cell transplant for aplastic anemia, so the T cells may come from the graft donor. The CDR3 reads CASSQVDTTDTQYF. In DNA form, the CDR3 reads TGCGCCAGCAGCCAAGTGGACACCACAGATACGCAGTATTTT.